These 27 T cell receptor beta chains came from one sample sequenced in a study of blood T cell repertoires in COVID-19. Libraries were prepared by immunoSEQ multiplex PCR; TCRdb keeps only in-frame clonotypes and omits some of them. This sample has roughly 200,000 clones, with roughly 89% found just once. Sequenced: peripheral blood. These receptors all stem from a man in his 60s who had recovered from COVID-19.

This clone has just a few counts. The genes are TRBV24-1 and TRBJ2-3; no clear D. This CDR3 comprises 16 residues. The germline gives CDR1 KGHDR, CDR2 SFDVKD. Trimming left V 2 bases short and J 4 bases short, with 15 bases between. The CDR3 loop reads CATSDSRTDIADTQYF. The CDR3 DNA reads as TGTGCCACCAGTGATTCCCGAACAGATATCGCAGATACGCAGTATTTT.

The chain recombines TRBV19 with TRBJ1-5; tentatively, D is TRBD1 (6 bases). Germline V gene sequence: CDR1 LNHDA, CDR2 SQIVND (reference sequence). V lost 6 bases to trimming and J lost 4 bases, with 16 bases between them. The CDR3 extends over 15 amino acids. The CDR3 bases are TGTGCCAGTAGGGTCGCCTGGGACACTAATCAGCCCCAGCATTTT. It encodes CASRVAWDTNQPQHF.

This clone turned up a few times. This sequence joins TRBV28 and TRBJ1-1; D might be TRBD1 (6 bases). There are 16 residues in the CDR3. V was cut by 3 bases and J by 7 bases, with 21 bases left in between. Germline loops: CDR1 MDHEN, CDR2 SYDVKM. The CDR3 DNA reads as TGTGCCAGCAGTTTCCTGAATACGGCCGACAGGCATGAAGCTTTCTTT. Translation gives CASSFLNTADRHEAFF.

This clone is a singleton in its sample. The gene calls are TRBV29-1 and TRBJ2-7; tentative D call: TRBD1 (5 bases). The V gene lost 6 bases and the J gene lost 3 bases, with 12 bases spanning the gap. The germline V gene encodes CDR1 SQVTM and CDR2 ANQGSEA. The CDR3 has 12 amino acids. The CDR3: CSVRQGNYEQYF. In DNA, the CDR3 is TGCAGCGTACGGCAGGGAAACTACGAGCAGTACTTC.

This chain joins TRBV7-2 and TRBJ2-7, with 12 positions matching TRBD1. Germline-derived CDR1 and CDR2 are SGHTA and FQGNSA. V dropped 5 bases and J dropped 4; count of bases not matched to a gene: 6. CDR3 size: 15 residues. The CDR3 loop is CASSLGTGGRYEQYF. CDR3 nucleotides: TGTGCCAGCAGCCTCGGGACAGGGGGCAGGTACGAGCAGTACTTC.

CDR3 sequence: CASSPGAGGTYNEQFF. CDR3 sequence (DNA): TGTGCCAGCAGCCCGGGAGCGGGGGGGACCTACAATGAGCAGTTCTTC. The chain has TRBV11-3 and TRBJ2-1; TRBD2 agrees at 10 bases. V gave up 5 bases and J gave up 2 bases; unmatched junction bases: 6. Germline V gene data show CDR1 as SGHNT and CDR2 as YENEEA. This CDR3 comprises 16 residues.

The chain employs TRBV5-5 and TRBJ1-2, with D perhaps matching TRBD1 (5 bases). The CDR3 is made up of 19 amino acids. The V end lost 0 bases, the J end lost 1 base, and 22 bases lay between the germline ends. Germline CDR1 reads SGHKS; CDR2 reads YYEKEE (reference sequence). CDR3 DNA sequence: TGTGCCAGCAGCTTGGAGGGAGGCCGGCAGGGACCCTTTAACTATGGCTACACCTTC. This gives the protein CASSLEGGRQGPFNYGYTF.

The chain links TRBV7-2 to TRBJ1-2, with 7 bases lining up with TRBD1. The trim removed 5 bases at V and 8 bases at J, leaving 14 bases unmatched. The V gene's germline CDR1 is SGHTA and CDR2 FQGNSA. The CDR3 is 15 amino acids. CDR3 residues: CASSHRLLTGKGYTF. The DNA for the CDR3 is TGTGCCAGCAGCCACCGTCTATTGACAGGGAAAGGCTACACCTTC.

In DNA form, the CDR3 reads TGTGCCACGATGGAACATAGCGGGAGGGCCACTGAGCAGTTCTTC. Translation gives CATMEHSGRATEQFF. The rearrangement uses TRBV24-1 and TRBJ2-1, with 11 bases aligning to TRBD2. CDR3 length equals 15 residues. Germline trimming cut 10 bases from V and 9 bases from J; bases unmatched to any gene: 13. Germline V CDR1 and CDR2: KGHDR, SFDVKD.

This clone was seen only once. The V call is TRBV6-5, the J call TRBJ1-5; D unclear. This CDR3 comprises 15 residues. Germline values: CDR1 MNHEY, CDR2 SVGAGI. V lost 7 bases and J lost 2, with 15 bases in between. The CDR3 loop is CASTQIPLGNQPQHF. The CDR3, as DNA: TGTGCCAGCACCCAGATTCCCCTCGGCAATCAGCCCCAGCATTTT.

The chain joins TRBV2 to TRBJ2-5, with TRBD1 matching over 7 bases. Germline-derived CDR1 and CDR2 are SNHLY and FYNNEI. V was pared by 7 bases and J by 5 bases, with 7 bases of the junction left unmatched. CDR3 length: 13 amino acids. Here the CDR3 DNA reads TGTGCCAGCAAGAACAGGGGAATGGAGACCCAGTACTTC. As protein: CASKNRGMETQYF. The whole variable domain, filled in from reference TRBV2 and TRBJ2-5, reads EPEVTQTPSHQVTQMGQEVILRCVPISNHLYFYWYRQILGQKVEFLVSFYNNEISEKSEIFDDQFSVERPDGSNFTLKIRSTKLEDSAMYFCASKNRGMETQYFGPGTRLLVL.

The V and J genes are TRBV27 and TRBJ2-7, with 8 bases aligning to TRBD1. V gave up 6 bases and J gave up 3 bases; unmatched junction bases: 4. Germline V CDR1 and CDR2: MNHEY, SMNVEV (reference sequence). The CDR3 loop spans 13 amino acids. The CDR3 region has the DNA TGTGCCAGCAGGACGGACAGGGACTACGAGCAGTACTTC. Amino acid sequence: CASRTDRDYEQYF.

The genes are TRBV21-1 and TRBJ2-7; the D call of TRBD1 is as the table states it, not checked on the DNA. TRBV21-1 represents a pseudogene. There are 15 residues in the CDR3. The CDR3 here is CASSKAPRDRVEQYF. The CDR3 DNA is TGTGCCAGCAGCAAAGCGCCAAGGGACAGGGTCGAGCAGTACTTC.

The sample holds one count of this clone. The V call is TRBV6-6, the J call TRBJ1-1; the D gene is possibly TRBD1 (5 bases). V was clipped by 6 bases and J by 2 bases, with 13 bases between them. CDR3 length: 14 residues. The germline V gene encodes CDR1 MNHNY and CDR2 SVGAGI (reference sequence). The CDR3 here is CASRWGPLNTEAFF. The DNA for the CDR3 is TGTGCCAGCAGATGGGGCCCGCTTAACACTGAAGCTTTCTTT.

This sequence joins TRBV6-5 and TRBJ1-6, with a weak D call TRBD1 (6 bases). V shed 2 bases and J shed 9 bases, with 17 bases lying between them. The CDR3 extends over 16 amino acids. CDR1 and CDR2 (germline): MNHEY, SVGAGI. Written as DNA, the CDR3 is TGTGCCAGCAGTTACGGGGGCGCTTATTTTAGTTCACCCCTCCACTTT. Amino acid sequence: CASSYGGAYFSSPLHF.

The chain carries TRBV14 and TRBJ1-3; D gene unclear. V was trimmed by 5 bases and J by 4 bases, leaving 15 bases between them. CDR1 SGHDN and CDR2 FVKESK come from the germline V gene. CDR3 length equals 15 residues. The chain's CDR3 is CASSMIASDGNTIYF. CDR3 DNA sequence: TGTGCCAGCAGCATGATAGCATCTGACGGAAACACCATATATTTT.

This clone was detected many times. This chain connects TRBV2 to TRBJ1-5; 9 nucleotides match TRBD1. Germline V gene data show CDR1 as SNHLY and CDR2 as FYNNEI. V dropped 6 bases and J dropped 2; count of bases not matched to a gene: 5. The CDR3 consists of 15 residues. This CDR3 is CASRGTGSGNQPQHF. DNA for the CDR3: TGTGCCAGCAGGGGGACAGGGTCTGGCAATCAGCCCCAGCATTTT.

CDR3 amino acids: CATATGVTGELFF. The CDR3 region has the DNA TGTGCCACCGCTACAGGGGTTACCGGGGAGCTGTTTTTT. The rearrangement uses TRBV24-1 and TRBJ2-2; TRBD1 matches 7 bases. V trimming: 9 bases; J trimming: 5 bases; junction bases outside the gene matches: 5. This CDR3 contains 13 residues. The germline V gene has CDR1 KGHDR and CDR2 SFDVKD.

The chain has TRBV4-1 and TRBJ1-5; a weak D match, TRBD1 (6 bases). In germline, CDR1 is MGHRA, CDR2 YSYEKL. The CDR3 has 16 residues. V was shortened by 8 bases and J by 3 bases, with 20 bases between the two germline ends. The chain's CDR3 is CASRVSGALLNQPQHF. The CDR3 bases are TGCGCCAGCCGCGTATCAGGGGCGCTGCTCAATCAGCCCCAGCATTTT.

Only a few counts were recorded for this clone. The chain carries TRBV6-5 and TRBJ1-2; possible D gene TRBD1, 6 bases. The CDR3 covers 15 residues. The germline gives CDR1 MNHEY, CDR2 SVGAGI. Trimming left V 7 bases short and J 4 bases short, with 19 bases between. CDR3: CASTTTGTPVYGYTF. CDR3 coding DNA: TGTGCCAGCACTACCACCGGGACACCCGTCTATGGCTACACCTTC.

This rearrangement joins TRBV11-2 to TRBJ1-5; 9 nucleotides agree with TRBD1. This CDR3 spans 14 amino acids. Trimming took 4 bases from V and 9 from J; bases not matched to a gene: 7. Germline V gives CDR1 SGHAT, CDR2 FQNNGV. The CDR3 bases are TGTGCCAGCAGCTCCGGGACAGGGTCAGGGCCCCAGCATTTT. This translates into CASSSGTGSGPQHF.

The genes are TRBV5-1 and TRBJ1-1; 8 bases map to TRBD1. CDR3 length: 16 amino acids. The germline V gene encodes CDR1 SGHRS and CDR2 YFSETQ. With 3 bases clipped from V and 4 bases from J, the junction kept 11 bases outside the gene matches. The CDR3 loop reads CASSSGGMMKSTEAFF. CDR3 DNA: TGCGCCAGCAGCTCAGGGGGCATGATGAAGAGCACTGAAGCTTTCTTT.

The CDR3 nucleotides are TGCAGCGTTGAGTGGCAGAACTACAATGAGCAGTTCTTC. Translation: CSVEWQNYNEQFF. This chain uses TRBV29-1 with TRBJ2-1, with D unclear. The germline CDR1 and CDR2 sequences are SQVTM and ANQGSEA. Trimming took 3 bases from V and 3 from J, leaving 9 bases between them. This CDR3 contains 13 residues.

The chain uses TRBV30 and TRBJ1-2; D gene unclear. The CDR3 contains 14 residues. CDR1 is GTSNPN, CDR2 SVGIG, per germline (reference sequence). The V gene lost 5 bases and the J gene lost 6 bases, with 19 bases spanning the gap. CDR3 protein: CAWAHFRSRHGYTF. The CDR3, as DNA: TGTGCCTGGGCGCATTTCAGGTCGCGTCATGGCTACACCTTC.

CDR3 nucleotide sequence: TGCGCCAGCAGCCCACAACAGGGCCTCCAAGAGACCCAGTACTTC. Its translation is CASSPQQGLQETQYF. The chain carries TRBV5-1 and TRBJ2-5; D might be TRBD1 (6 bases). V was shortened by 4 bases and J by 1 base, with 14 bases between the two germline ends. This CDR3 is built from 15 residues. Germline CDR1 and CDR2: SGHRS and YFSETQ.

This chain uses TRBV28 with TRBJ1-6, with D unclear. Germline assignment: CDR1 MDHEN and CDR2 SYDVKM. The V end was cut by 10 bases, the J end by 13 bases, with 17 bases between. This CDR3 is 12 amino acids long. CDR3 in DNA: TGTGCCACAGCCCTCCTCCTAGCGCCCCTCCACTTT. This sequence encodes CATALLLAPLHF.

The V and J genes are TRBV7-3 and TRBJ1-5; 9 bases fit TRBD1. Germline assignment: CDR1 SGHTA and CDR2 FQGTGA. The V and J ends lost 4 bases and 4 bases, in that order; junction bases with no gene match: 11. The CDR3 length is 17 residues. Here the CDR3 reads CASSSPGQGIWNQPQHF. CDR3 bases: TGTGCCAGCAGCTCGCCGGGACAGGGAATTTGGAATCAGCCCCAGCATTTT.